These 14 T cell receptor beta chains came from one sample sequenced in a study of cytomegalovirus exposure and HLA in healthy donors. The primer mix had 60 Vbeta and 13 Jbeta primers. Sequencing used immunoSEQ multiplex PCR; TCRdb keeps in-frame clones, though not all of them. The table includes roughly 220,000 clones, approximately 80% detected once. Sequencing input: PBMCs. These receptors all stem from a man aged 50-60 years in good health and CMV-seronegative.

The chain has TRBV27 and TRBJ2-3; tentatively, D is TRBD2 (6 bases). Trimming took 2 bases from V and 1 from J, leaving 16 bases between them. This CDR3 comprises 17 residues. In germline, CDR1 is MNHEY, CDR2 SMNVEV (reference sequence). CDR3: CASSLREVGFGTDTQYF. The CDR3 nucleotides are TGTGCCAGCAGTTTAAGGGAGGTGGGATTTGGCACAGATACGCAGTATTTT.

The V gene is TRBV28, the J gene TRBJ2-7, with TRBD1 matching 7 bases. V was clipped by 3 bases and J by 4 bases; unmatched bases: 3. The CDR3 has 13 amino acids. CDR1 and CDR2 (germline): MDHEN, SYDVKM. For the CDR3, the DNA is TGTGCCAGCAGTTTGGGCAGGGGGTACGAGCAGTACTTC. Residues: CASSLGRGYEQYF.

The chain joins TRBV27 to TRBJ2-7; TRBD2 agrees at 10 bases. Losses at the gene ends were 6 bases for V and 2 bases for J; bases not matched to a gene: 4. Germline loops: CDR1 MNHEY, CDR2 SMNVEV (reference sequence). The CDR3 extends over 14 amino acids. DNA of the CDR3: TGTGCCAGCAGGTTAGCGGGAGGCACCTACGAGCAGTACTTC. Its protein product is CASRLAGGTYEQYF.

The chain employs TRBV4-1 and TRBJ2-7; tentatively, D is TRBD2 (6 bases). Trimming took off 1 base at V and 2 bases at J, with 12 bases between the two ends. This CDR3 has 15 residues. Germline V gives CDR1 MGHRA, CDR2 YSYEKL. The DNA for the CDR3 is TGCGCCAGCAGCCAAGTTGGACTATCGACCTACGAGCAGTACTTC. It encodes CASSQVGLSTYEQYF.

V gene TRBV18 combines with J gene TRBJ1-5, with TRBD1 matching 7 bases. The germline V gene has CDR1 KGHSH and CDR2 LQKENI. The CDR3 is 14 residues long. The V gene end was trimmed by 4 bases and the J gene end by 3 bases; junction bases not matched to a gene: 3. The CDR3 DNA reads TGTGCCAGCTCACGGGACAGCGACAATCAGCCCCAGCATTTT. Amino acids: CASSRDSDNQPQHF.

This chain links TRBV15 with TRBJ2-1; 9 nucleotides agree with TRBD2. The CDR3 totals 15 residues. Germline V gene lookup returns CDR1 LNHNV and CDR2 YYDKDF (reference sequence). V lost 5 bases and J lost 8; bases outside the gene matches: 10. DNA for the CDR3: TGTGCCACCAGCTTCGATAGCGGGAGTACGGATGAGCAGTTCTTC. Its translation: CATSFDSGSTDEQFF.

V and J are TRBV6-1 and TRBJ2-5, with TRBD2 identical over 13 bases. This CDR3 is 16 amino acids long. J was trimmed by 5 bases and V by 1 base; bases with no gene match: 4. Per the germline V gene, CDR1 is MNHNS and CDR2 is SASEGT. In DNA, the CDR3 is TGTGCCAGCAGTGAAGGGACTAGCGGGAGTTTTGAGACCCAGTACTTC. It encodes CASSEGTSGSFETQYF.

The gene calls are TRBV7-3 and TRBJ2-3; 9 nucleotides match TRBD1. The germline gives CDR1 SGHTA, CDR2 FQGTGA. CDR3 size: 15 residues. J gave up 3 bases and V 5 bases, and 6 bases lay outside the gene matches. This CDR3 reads CASSPWDRATDTQYF. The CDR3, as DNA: TGTGCCAGCAGCCCTTGGGACAGGGCGACAGATACGCAGTATTTT.

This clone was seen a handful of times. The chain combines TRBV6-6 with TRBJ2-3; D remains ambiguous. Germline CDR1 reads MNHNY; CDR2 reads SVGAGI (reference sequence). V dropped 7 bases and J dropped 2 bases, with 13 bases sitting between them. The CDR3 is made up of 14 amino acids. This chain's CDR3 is CASTVSRFTDTQYF. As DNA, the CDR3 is TGTGCCAGCACCGTGTCCAGGTTCACAGATACGCAGTATTTT.

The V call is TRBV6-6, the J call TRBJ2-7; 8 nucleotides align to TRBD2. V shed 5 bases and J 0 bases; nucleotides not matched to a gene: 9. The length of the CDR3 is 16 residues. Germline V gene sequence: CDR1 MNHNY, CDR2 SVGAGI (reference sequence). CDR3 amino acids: CASSGKTSGISYEQYF. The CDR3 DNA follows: TGTGCCAGCAGTGGAAAAACTAGCGGAATCTCCTACGAGCAGTACTTC.

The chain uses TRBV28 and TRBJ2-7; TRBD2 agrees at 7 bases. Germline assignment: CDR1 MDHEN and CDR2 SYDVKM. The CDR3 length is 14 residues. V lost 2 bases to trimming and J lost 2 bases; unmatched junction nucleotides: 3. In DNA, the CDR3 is TGTGCCAGCAGTTTACGGGCGGGGGCCTACGAGCAGTACTTC. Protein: CASSLRAGAYEQYF.

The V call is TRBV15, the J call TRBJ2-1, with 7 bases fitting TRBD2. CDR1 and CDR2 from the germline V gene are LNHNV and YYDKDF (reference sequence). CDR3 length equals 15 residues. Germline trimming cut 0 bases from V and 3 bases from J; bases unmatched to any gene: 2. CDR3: CATSREGTIYNEQFF. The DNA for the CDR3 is TGTGCCACCAGCAGAGAGGGGACTATCTACAATGAGCAGTTCTTC.

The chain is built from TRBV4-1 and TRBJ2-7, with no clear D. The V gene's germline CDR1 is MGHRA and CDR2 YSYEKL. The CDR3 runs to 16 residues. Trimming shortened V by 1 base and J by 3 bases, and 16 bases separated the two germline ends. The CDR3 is CASSQGNAGSSYEQYF. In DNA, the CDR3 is TGCGCCAGCAGCCAAGGAAACGCAGGCTCGAGCTACGAGCAGTACTTC.

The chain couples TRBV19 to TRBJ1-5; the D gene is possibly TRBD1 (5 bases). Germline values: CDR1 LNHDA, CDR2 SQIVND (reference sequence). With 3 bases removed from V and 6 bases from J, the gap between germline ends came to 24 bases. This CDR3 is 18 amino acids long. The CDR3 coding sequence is TGTGCCAGTAGTATGAGCGGGCCGTGGGGCGGGAAGGGTCAGCCCCAGCATTTT. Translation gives CASSMSGPWGGKGQPQHF. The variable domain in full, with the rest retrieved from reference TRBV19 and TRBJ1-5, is DGGITQSPKYLFRKEGQNVTLSCEQNLNHDAMYWYRQDPGQGLRLIYYSQIVNDFQKGDIAEGYSVSREKKESFPLTVTSAQKNPTAFYLCASSMSGPWGGKGQPQHFGDGTRLSIL.